The rows below give T cell receptor beta chains drawn from one sample of a study of blood T cell repertoires in COVID-19. The table came from immunoSEQ multiplex PCR; TCRdb's copy has only in-frame clones and leaves some out. The data show 60,000 to 70,000 clones, with about 90% seen just once and more than 15% held by the top ten. Specimen: peripheral blood. The receptors shown here come from a man aged 40-55 years with COVID-19, enrolled during active disease. Each CDR3 is given with its conserved first and last residue. The D gene is left open where the match is weak. Clone sizes are given selectively: once, few, many, or a class where the clone is expanded.

J | D | size | V | CDR3 | DNA
TRBJ1-1 | - | few | TRBV5-1 | CASSRVGQNTEAFF | TGCGCCAGCAGCCGGGTGGGACAGAACACTGAAGCTTTCTTT
TRBJ2-1 | - | - | TRBV3-1/TRBV3-2 | CASSPGHTTYNEQFF | TGTGCCAGCAGCCCGGGACATACGACCTACAATGAGCAGTTCTTC
TRBJ2-1 | - | - | TRBV2 | CASSDSNEQFF | TGTGCCAGCAGTGACTCCAATGAGCAGTTCTTC
TRBJ2-1 | - | - | TRBV9 | CASSVEGGEQFF | TGTGCCAGCAGCGTAGAAGGAGGGGAGCAGTTCTTC
TRBJ1-2 | - | - | TRBV6-1 | CASSEPQFYGYTF | TGTGCCAGCAGTGAACCCCAGTTCTATGGCTACACCTTC
TRBJ1-5 | - | - | TRBV19 | CASTSSRRGGNSNQPQHF | TGTGCCAGTACCTCAAGCCGAAGGGGGGGAAATAGCAATCAGCCCCAGCATTTT
TRBJ1-6 | - | - | TRBV28 | CASREDSSPLGNSPLHF | TGTGCCAGCAGGGAAGACAGTTCTCCCCTAGGTAATTCACCCCTCCACTTT
TRBJ2-3 | TRBD1 | - | TRBV28 | CASSSRPFDRGDTQYF | TGTGCCAGCAGTTCCCGGCCCTTCGACAGGGGAGATACGCAGTATTTT
TRBJ2-7 | TRBD2 | - | TRBV10-3 | CAISGTSDSYEQYF | TGTGCCATCAGTGGGACTAGCGACTCCTACGAGCAGTACTTC
TRBJ2-3 | TRBD2 | - | TRBV2 | CASKSGVSTDTQYF | TGTGCCAGCAAGAGCGGGGTTAGCACAGATACGCAGTATTTT
TRBJ1-6 | - | - | TRBV5-1 | CASSFGEVSNPLHF | TGCGCCAGCAGCTTCGGCGAGGTTTCGAACCCCCTCCACTTT
TRBJ2-7 | - | few | TRBV19 | CASKVGPGAYEQYF | TGTGCCAGTAAAGTGGGCCCAGGGGCCTACGAGCAGTACTTC
TRBJ1-4 | - | - | TRBV28 | CATNHQTTNEKLFF | TGTGCCACCAACCACCAGACAACTAATGAAAAACTGTTTTTT
TRBJ2-7 | - | - | TRBV5-5 | CASSLGAQSYEQYF | TGTGCCAGCAGCTTGGGTGCACAGTCCTACGAGCAGTACTTC
TRBJ2-3 | - | - | TRBV5-1 | CASSLEAWGLTDTQYF | TGCGCCAGCAGCTTGGAGGCGTGGGGCCTCACAGATACGCAGTATTTT
TRBJ2-3 | - | - | TRBV15 | CATSRDPGTDTQYF | TGTGCCACCAGCAGAGACCCCGGCACAGATACGCAGTATTTT
TRBJ2-3 | - | - | TRBV19 | CASSISENRVSDTQYF | TGTGCCAGTAGTATTTCCGAGAACAGGGTTTCCGATACGCAGTATTTT
TRBJ1-5 | TRBD1 | - | TRBV10-2 | CASSDRGSNQPQHF | TGCGCCAGCAGCGACAGGGGTAGCAATCAGCCCCAGCATTTT
TRBJ2-3 | - | - | TRBV3-1/TRBV3-2 | CASSPLGQLVDTQYF | TGTGCCAGCAGTCCTCTTGGGCAGCTGGTGGATACGCAGTATTTT
TRBJ2-7 | - | - | TRBV2 | CASSEDLYEQYF | TGTGCCAGCAGTGAAGATCTCTACGAGCAGTACTTC
TRBJ1-2 | TRBD1 | once | TRBV6-5 | CASRTGQGRGYTF | TGTGCCAGCAGGACGGGACAGGGGAGAGGCTACACCTTC
TRBJ2-7 | - | - | TRBV7-9 | CAVGRATHEQYF | TGTGCCGTTGGGAGAGCGACCCACGAGCAGTACTTC
TRBJ2-5 | - | - | TRBV12-2 | CASRFFRGMETQYF | TGTGCAAGTCGCTTCTTCCGTGGCATGGAGACCCAGTACTTC
TRBJ1-6 | - | once | TRBV23-1 | CASSQSGGWVKSSYNSPLHF | TGCGCCAGCAGTCAATCGGGGGGTTGGGTGAAAAGCTCCTATAATTCACCCCTCCACTTT
TRBJ2-5 | TRBD1 | - | TRBV5-1 | CASSGGQGRQETQYF | TGCGCCAGCAGCGGCGGACAGGGCCGCCAAGAGACCCAGTACTTC
TRBJ2-3 | - | - | TRBV4-1 | CASSQAGITDTQYF | TGCGCCAGCAGCCAAGCCGGGATTACAGATACGCAGTATTTT
TRBJ1-1 | - | - | TRBV6-5 | CASSFAYREQAFF | TGTGCCAGCAGTTTCGCCTACAGGGAACAAGCTTTCTTT
TRBJ1-4 | - | few | TRBV7-2 | CASSFQGATNEKLFF | TGTGCCAGCAGCTTTCAGGGTGCAACTAATGAAAAACTGTTTTTT
TRBJ1-1 | - | - | TRBV11-2 | CASSTSPGLLNTEAFF | TGTGCCAGCAGCACATCCCCGGGACTCCTTAACACTGAAGCTTTCTTT
TRBJ2-1 | TRBD1 | once | TRBV6-5 | CASRSGTGNNEQFF | TGTGCCAGCAGGAGCGGGACAGGGAACAATGAGCAGTTCTTC
TRBJ1-2 | TRBD1 | - | TRBV9 | CASSPKGQANYGYTF | TGTGCCAGCAGCCCCAAAGGACAGGCTAACTATGGCTACACCTTC
TRBJ2-5 | - | - | TRBV7-5 | CVRSLGTSGEPQETQYF | TGTGTCAGAAGCCTCGGGACTAGCGGGGAGCCCCAAGAGACCCAGTACTTC
TRBJ1-1 | TRBD1 | - | TRBV30 | CAWSAGTETEAFF | TGTGCCTGGAGTGCCGGGACAGAGACTGAAGCTTTCTTT
TRBJ1-3 | - | few | TRBV28 | CASSLLGGRDTIYF | TGTGCCAGCAGCCTATTGGGGGGTAGGGACACCATATATTTT
TRBJ1-5 | - | - | TRBV6-1 | CASSEAYDSYQPQHF | TGTGCCAGCAGTGAAGCCTACGACAGTTATCAGCCCCAGCATTTT
TRBJ2-7 | TRBD2 | - | TRBV4-1 | CASKHLAGGTYEQYF | TGCGCCAGCAAACACCTAGCGGGGGGGACCTACGAGCAGTACTTC
TRBJ2-3 | TRBD1 | - | TRBV2 | CASSVRRTGALTDTQYF | TGTGCCAGCAGTGTCCGACGGACAGGGGCCCTCACAGATACGCAGTATTTT
TRBJ2-5 | TRBD1 | - | TRBV5-1 | CASSLAPGQQETQYF | TGCGCCAGCAGCTTGGCCCCGGGACAGCAAGAGACCCAGTACTTC
TRBJ1-2 | - | - | TRBV6-1 | CASSESFNYGYTF | TGTGCCAGCAGTGAGTCCTTTAACTATGGCTACACCTTC
TRBJ1-3 | - | - | TRBV7-6 | CASSRLNREAGNTIYF | TGTGCCAGCAGCCGCCTAAATCGGGAGGCTGGAAACACCATATATTTT
TRBJ1-1 | TRBD1 | - | TRBV10-3 | CAIRAGTGPNTEAFF | TGTGCCATCAGGGCCGGGACAGGGCCGAACACTGAAGCTTTCTTT
TRBJ1-5 | - | few | TRBV12-3/TRBV12-4 | CASSGERAGPQHF | TGTGCCAGCAGTGGGGAGAGAGCAGGGCCCCAGCATTTT
TRBJ2-7 | - | - | TRBV28 | CASTTGTNYEQYF | TGTGCCAGCACCACAGGGACCAACTACGAGCAGTACTTC
TRBJ2-6 | - | - | TRBV2 | CASRAGLDPSGANVLTF | TGTGCCAGCAGAGCAGGGCTTGACCCCTCTGGGGCCAACGTCCTGACTTTC
TRBJ1-2 | - | - | TRBV5-1 | CASSLSSGRTGYTF | TGCGCCAGCAGCTTAAGTAGCGGGCGGACTGGCTACACCTTC
TRBJ2-5 | - | - | TRBV19 | CASSISAVHQETQYF | TGTGCCAGTAGTATCTCAGCGGTGCACCAGGAGACCCAGTACTTC
TRBJ1-3 | - | few | TRBV2 | CASTKWDSNTIYF | TGTGCCAGCACCAAGTGGGACTCCAACACCATATATTTT
TRBJ2-1 | TRBD2 | - | TRBV7-9 | CASSFSGGATYNEQFF | TGTGCCAGCAGCTTTAGCGGGGGGGCTACTTACAATGAGCAGTTCTTC
TRBJ1-1 | TRBD1 | - | TRBV7-8 | CASGQGANTEAFF | TGTGCCAGCGGACAGGGGGCAAACACTGAAGCTTTCTTT
TRBJ2-5 | TRBD2 | - | TRBV18 | CASSLGAGERETQYF | TGTGCCAGCTCTCTAGGAGCGGGAGAGAGGGAGACCCAGTACTTC